Below are 27 T cell receptor beta chains sequenced from a single sample in a study of metastatic and nonmetastatic thyroid tumors. None of the patients had undergone any treatment ahead of thyroid surgery. TCRdb recomputed clones from the PCR reads via MiXCR. The repertoire holds roughly 46,000 clones, with around 25% as singletons. The sequencing sample was made of blood. The receptors shown here come from a male donor with papillary thyroid cancer or a benign thyroid nodule (not recorded which). Some clones in this sample may be carry-over from other donors' samples.

The V and J genes are TRBV18 and TRBJ1-4, with D perhaps matching TRBD1 (5 bases). Germline-derived CDR1 and CDR2 are KGHSH and LQKENI. V was trimmed by 3 bases and J by 0 bases, leaving 5 bases between them. The CDR3 extends over 14 amino acids. CDR3 sequence reads: CASSPTATNEKLFF. CDR3 bases: TGTGCCAGCTCACCGACAGCAACTAATGAAAAACTGTTTTTT. The full variable domain, completed using reference TRBV18 and TRBJ1-4, is NAGVMQNPRHLVRRRGQEARLRCSPMKGHSHVYWYRQLPEEGLKFMVYLQKENIIDESGMPKERFSAEFPKEGPSILRIQQVVRGDSAAYFCASSPTATNEKLFFGSGTQLSVL.

This clone came up a few times. V usage is TRBV6-1 and J usage is TRBJ2-3; 8 bases map to TRBD2. The CDR3 runs to 16 residues. V trimming: 7 bases; J trimming: 0 bases; junction bases outside the gene matches: 9. Germline values: CDR1 MNHNS, CDR2 SASEGT. The chain's CDR3 is CASTSLAETSTDTQYF. The CDR3 coding sequence is TGTGCCAGCACCTCACTAGCGGAGACTAGCACAGATACGCAGTATTTT.

By share, this clone ranks as medium-sized. The chain employs TRBV3-1 and TRBJ1-6; 10 nucleotides agree with TRBD1. The CDR3 covers 16 residues. V trimming: 4 bases; J trimming: 5 bases; junction bases outside the gene matches: 5. Germline V gene data show CDR1 as LGHDT and CDR2 as YNNKEL (reference sequence). The CDR3: CASSPWDRGDNSPLHF. As DNA, the CDR3 is TGTGCCAGCAGCCCCTGGGACAGGGGAGATAATTCACCCCTCCACTTT. Filled out from reference TRBV3-1 and TRBJ1-6, the complete variable domain reads DTAVSQTPKYLVTQMGNDKSIKCEQNLGHDTMYWYKQDSKKFLKIMFSYNNKELIINETVPNRFSPKSPDKAHLNLHINSLELGDSAVYFCASSPWDRGDNSPLHFGNGTRLTVT.

The chain combines TRBV18 with TRBJ1-1; the D is unclear. The CDR3 extends over 13 amino acids. Germline CDR1 is KGHSH and CDR2 is LQKENI. V was cut by 3 bases and J by 0 bases, with 5 bases left in between. The CDR3 reads CASSPGVNTEAFF. CDR3 sequence (DNA): TGTGCCAGCTCACCTGGGGTGAACACTGAAGCTTTCTTT.

The chain employs TRBV11-2 and TRBJ2-7; 10 nucleotides align to TRBD1. The length of the CDR3 is 14 residues. Germline V CDR1 and CDR2: SGHAT, FQNNGV. The V segment lost 5 bases and the J segment 6 bases; nucleotides outside the gene matches: 7. This CDR3 reads CASSQRQGAGEQYF. CDR3 sequence (DNA): TGTGCCAGCAGCCAAAGACAGGGGGCCGGCGAGCAGTACTTC.

This clone showed up just a few times. CDR3 sequence (DNA): TGTGCCAGCAGAAATCTGAGGGGGAATGAGCAGTTCTTC. As protein: CASRNLRGNEQFF. This chain connects TRBV6-2 or TRBV6-3 to TRBJ2-1; TRBD1 is a possible D gene (6 bases). This CDR3 is 13 amino acids long. V gave up 6 bases and J gave up 7 bases, with 13 bases separating them. Per the germline V gene, CDR1 is MNHEY and CDR2 is SVGEGT.

This clone was found a few times. The V gene is TRBV6-2 or TRBV6-3, the J gene TRBJ2-6, with D unresolved. Germline CDR1 MNHEY, CDR2 SVGEGT. V was clipped by 4 bases and J by 4 bases, with 2 bases between them. The CDR3 has 12 amino acids. The CDR3 sequence is CASSSGANVLTF. In nucleotides, the CDR3 is TGTGCCAGCAGTTCCGGGGCCAACGTCCTGACTTTC.

This clone was seen many times. CDR3 sequence (DNA): TGTGCCAGCAGCTTAGGTCCTCATAACACTGAAGCTTTCTTT. This translates into CASSLGPHNTEAFF. The rearrangement links TRBV7-2 to TRBJ1-1; D gene unclear. V shed 1 base and J shed 2 bases, with 8 bases lying between them. Germline CDR1 is SGHTA and CDR2 is FQGNSA. The CDR3 sequence is 14 residues long.

CDR3 in amino acids: CASSTGKRSNQPQHF. The DNA for the CDR3 is TGTGCCAGTAGTACAGGGAAACGGAGCAATCAGCCCCAGCATTTT. The V and J genes are TRBV19 and TRBJ1-5; D possibly corresponds to TRBD1 (5 bases). With 4 bases removed from V and 1 base from J, the gap between germline ends came to 11 bases. Germline CDR1 LNHDA, CDR2 SQIVND (reference sequence). The CDR3 totals 15 residues. Variable domain in full (rest from reference TRBV19 and TRBJ1-5): DGGITQSPKYLFRKEGQNVTLSCEQNLNHDAMYWYRQDPGQGLRLIYYSQIVNDFQKGDIAEGYSVSREKKESFPLTVTSAQKNPTAFYLCASSTGKRSNQPQHFGDGTRLSIL.

This chain uses TRBV20-1 with TRBJ2-1, with 10 positions matching TRBD2. V lost 5 bases to trimming and J lost 1 base; unmatched junction nucleotides: 8. CDR1 is DFQATT, CDR2 SNEGSKA, per germline (reference sequence). The CDR3 is made up of 16 amino acids. CDR3 residues: CSAEGLAVSSYNEQFF. DNA for the CDR3: TGCAGTGCTGAAGGACTAGCGGTTTCATCCTACAATGAGCAGTTCTTC.

This clone was recorded only once. The CDR3 protein is CASSLGGLKSSYEQYF. DNA for the CDR3: TGTGCCAGCAGCTTGGGGGGCCTTAAGAGCTCCTACGAGCAGTACTTC. The gene calls are TRBV11-2 and TRBJ2-7; D is possibly TRBD1 or TRBD2 (6 bases each). The germline V gene has CDR1 SGHAT and CDR2 FQNNGV. V was trimmed by 3 bases and J by 0 bases, leaving 15 bases between them. CDR3 length: 16 amino acids.

In regard to this clone: An end of the junction differs from the germline gene, which may be a read error. The rearrangement uses TRBV24-1 and TRBJ2-3; 7 nucleotides agree with TRBD1. CDR3 length: 17 residues. CDR1 and CDR2 (germline): KGHDR, SFDVKD. The CDR3 nucleotides are TGTGCCACCATTGATCGCGGACAGGTAATCTGGACAGATACGCAGTATTTT. Translation gives CATIDRGQVIWTDTQYF.

V gene TRBV30 combines with J gene TRBJ2-7; TRBD1 might be the D (6 bases). V lost 3 bases to trimming and J lost 3 bases, with 15 bases between them. Germline V lookup: CDR1 GTSNPN, CDR2 SVGIG (reference sequence). This CDR3 spans 14 amino acids. DNA of the CDR3: TGTGCCTGGAGCCTCTATGGACAGCTCTACGAGCAGTACTTC. Residues: CAWSLYGQLYEQYF.

The rearrangement joins TRBV4-2 to TRBJ2-1; the match to TRBD2 covers 11 bases. The CDR3 has 17 residues. V was pared by 1 base and J by 5 bases, with 7 bases of the junction left unmatched. CDR1 and CDR2 from the germline V gene are LGHNA and YNFKEQ. CDR3 region: CASSQGTSGSTDNEQFF. CDR3 in DNA: TGTGCCAGCAGCCAAGGGACTAGCGGGTCGACAGACAATGAGCAGTTCTTC.

This clone was recorded many times. J is TRBJ1-1 and V is TRBV27, with D possibly TRBD1 on 6 matching bases. The CDR3 loop spans 13 amino acids. The germline V gene encodes CDR1 MNHEY and CDR2 SMNVEV (reference sequence). The germline V and J ends were trimmed by 10 bases and 5 bases, with 17 bases remaining between them. The CDR3 is CATTTEGGTEAFF. The CDR3 region has the DNA TGTGCCACCACGACGGAGGGGGGGACTGAAGCTTTCTTT.

At least ten counts were recorded for this clone. The J gene is TRBJ2-7, the V gene TRBV7-7, with 7 nucleotides matching TRBD1. There are 13 residues in the CDR3. Germline V gene lookup returns CDR1 SSHAT and CDR2 FNYEAQ (reference sequence). V was clipped by 1 base and J by 7 bases; unmatched bases: 4. In DNA form, the CDR3 reads TGTGCCAGCAGCTTAGGACAGGGAAGGGAGCAGTACTTC. Translating it yields CASSLGQGREQYF.

The chain joins TRBV30 to TRBJ1-2, with D maybe TRBD1 (6 bases). The CDR3 covers 11 residues. From germline, CDR1 is GTSNPN and CDR2 SVGIG (reference sequence). V was pared by 4 bases and J by 8 bases, with 11 bases between. The CDR3 nucleotides read TGTGCCTGGAAGGCAGGGGAGGGCTACACCTTC. It translates to CAWKAGEGYTF.

The V call is TRBV20-1, the J call TRBJ2-1; 8 positions match TRBD2. The junction had 8 bases not matched to a gene; V was cut back by 0 bases and J by 10 bases. This CDR3 contains 14 residues. In germline, CDR1 is DFQATT, CDR2 SNEGSKA (reference sequence). The CDR3 sequence: CSARESSGLREQFF. As DNA, the CDR3 is TGCAGTGCTAGAGAGTCTAGCGGGTTAAGAGAGCAGTTCTTC.

This rearrangement joins TRBV18 to TRBJ2-1, with a tentative D call TRBD1 (6 bases). Trimming took 1 base from V and 5 from J, leaving 18 bases between them. The CDR3 covers 17 residues. Germline CDR1 KGHSH, CDR2 LQKENI. CDR3 sequence reads: CASSPQEARGFHNEQFF. CDR3 sequence (DNA): TGTGCCAGCTCACCACAGGAGGCCAGGGGTTTCCACAATGAGCAGTTCTTC.

This clone showed up many times. This chain connects TRBV14 to TRBJ1-1, with D maybe TRBD1 (5 bases). V dropped 1 base and J dropped 7 bases, with 10 bases sitting between them. Germline-derived CDR1 and CDR2 are SGHDN and FVKESK. CDR3 size: 13 residues. The chain's CDR3 is CASSQARGGEAFF. CDR3 coding DNA: TGTGCCAGCAGCCAAGCGCGGGGCGGTGAAGCTTTCTTT.

This clone was seen many times. The J gene is TRBJ1-6, the V gene TRBV18, with 11 bases matching TRBD1. Germline loops: CDR1 KGHSH, CDR2 LQKENI. The CDR3 is 15 amino acids. Trimming removed 3 bases from V and 9 bases from J; junction bases left unmatched: 4. The CDR3 nucleotides are TGTGCCAGCTCACCGGGACAGGGGGAGGTTTCACCCCTCCACTTT. It specifies CASSPGQGEVSPLHF.

This clone was observed many times. The genes are TRBV28 and TRBJ2-1; weak D call: TRBD2 (5 bases). The length of the CDR3 is 20 residues. Germline V gene lookup returns CDR1 MDHEN and CDR2 SYDVKM. V dropped 5 bases and J dropped 4 bases, with 30 bases sitting between them. The CDR3 sequence is CASSAPVLFTLAAGYNEQFF. The CDR3 bases are TGTGCCAGCAGTGCGCCCGTATTATTCACCCTGGCCGCGGGTTACAATGAGCAGTTCTTC. The full variable domain, rest sourced from reference TRBV28 and TRBJ2-1, is DVKVTQSSRYLVKRTGEKVFLECVQDMDHENMFWYRQDPGLGLRLIYFSYDVKMKEKGDIPEGYSVSREKKERFSLILESASTNQTSMYLCASSAPVLFTLAAGYNEQFFGPGTRLTVL.

Of note for this clone: The junction departs from the called germline gene at one end, perhaps through a read error. The J gene is TRBJ1-1, the V gene TRBV28; D not resolved. The length of the CDR3 is 11 residues. Germline V gene lookup returns CDR1 MDHEN and CDR2 SYDVKM. The CDR3, as DNA: TGTGCCAGCAGTGTGAACAGTGAAGCTTTCTTT. Translation: CASSVNSEAFF.

This clone was picked up many times. The chain joins TRBV6-1 to TRBJ2-1; D is possibly TRBD2 (6 bases). CDR1 is MNHNS, CDR2 SASEGT, per germline. The CDR3 is 13 amino acids. V shed 8 bases and J shed 4 bases, with 12 bases lying between them. CDR3 loop: CASGGTFYNEQFF. As DNA, the CDR3 is TGTGCCAGCGGGGGGACTTTTTACAATGAGCAGTTCTTC.

This chain's CDR3 is CASSGSGGLAEQYF. Here the CDR3 DNA reads TGTGCCAGCAGCGGTAGCGGGGGCCTAGCCGAGCAGTACTTC. V is TRBV9 and J is TRBJ2-7; 9 nucleotides line up with TRBD2. V shed 3 bases and J 6 bases; nucleotides not matched to a gene: 7. The CDR3 totals 14 residues. CDR1 is SGDLS, CDR2 YYNGEE, per germline.

This clone was counted a few times. The rearrangement joins TRBV6-2 or TRBV6-3 to TRBJ2-5, with D possibly being TRBD2 (7 bases). V was pared by 7 bases and J by 3 bases, with 18 bases between. The CDR3 contains 15 residues. Looked up from germline, CDR1 is MNHEY and CDR2 is SVGEGT. The CDR3 sequence is CASTSAGAGKETQYF. For the CDR3, the DNA is TGTGCCAGCACCTCCGCGGGGGCCGGGAAAGAGACCCAGTACTTC.

This clone has at least ten counts. V usage is TRBV10-3 and J usage is TRBJ2-4; the D is unclear. Germline CDR1 and CDR2: ENHRY and SYGVKD. The CDR3 length is 14 residues. The ends were cut back, 0 bases at V and 0 bases at J, with 3 bases in the middle. CDR3 DNA: TGTGCCATCAGTGAGTCGCTAGCCAAAAACATTCAGTACTTC. It translates to CAISESLAKNIQYF.